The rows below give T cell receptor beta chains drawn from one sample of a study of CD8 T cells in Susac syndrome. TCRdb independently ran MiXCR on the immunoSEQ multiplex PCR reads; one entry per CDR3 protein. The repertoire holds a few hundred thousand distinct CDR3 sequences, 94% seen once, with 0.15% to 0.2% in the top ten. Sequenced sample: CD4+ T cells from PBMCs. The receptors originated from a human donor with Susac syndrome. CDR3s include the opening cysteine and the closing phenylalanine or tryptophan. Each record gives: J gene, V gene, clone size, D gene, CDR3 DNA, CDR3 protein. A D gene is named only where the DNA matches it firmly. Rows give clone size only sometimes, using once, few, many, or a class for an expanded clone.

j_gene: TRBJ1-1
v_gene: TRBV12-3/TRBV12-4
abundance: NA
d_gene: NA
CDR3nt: TGTGCCAGCAGTTTACAGGGACCGAACACTGAAGCTTTCTTT
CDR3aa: CASSLQGPNTEAFF

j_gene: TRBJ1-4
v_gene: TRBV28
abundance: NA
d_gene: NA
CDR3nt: TGTGCCAGCAACTGGGGAGAAGGTGAAAAACTGTTTTTT
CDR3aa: CASNWGEGEKLFF

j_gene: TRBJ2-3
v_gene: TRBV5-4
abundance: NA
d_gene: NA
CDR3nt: TGTGCCAGCAGCTTAACGGTAGGGACGCAGTATTTT
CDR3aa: CASSLTVGTQYF

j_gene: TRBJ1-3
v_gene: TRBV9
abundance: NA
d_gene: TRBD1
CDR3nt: TGTGCCAGCAGCCCACAGGGGAGAAACACCATATATTTT
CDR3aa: CASSPQGRNTIYF

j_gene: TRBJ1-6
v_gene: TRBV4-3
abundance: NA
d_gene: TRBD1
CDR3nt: TGCGCCAGCAGCCAACTCCGGGACAGGGGCCCTATCCACTTT
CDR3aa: CASSQLRDRGPIHF

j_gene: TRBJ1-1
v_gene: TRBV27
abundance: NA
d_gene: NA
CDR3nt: TGTGCCAGCAGTTTATCCCCGCATATGGAAGCTTTCTTT
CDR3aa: CASSLSPHMEAFF

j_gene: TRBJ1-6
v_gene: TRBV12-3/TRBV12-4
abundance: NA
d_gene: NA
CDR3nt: TGTGCCAGCAGTTTAAAAGGCCCTGGTAATTCACCCCTCCACTTT
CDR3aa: CASSLKGPGNSPLHF

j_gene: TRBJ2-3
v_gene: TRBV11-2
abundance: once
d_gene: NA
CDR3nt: TGTGCCAGCAGCTCAGGGGCGGGGGAAGGTACGCAGTATTTT
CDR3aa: CASSSGAGEGTQYF

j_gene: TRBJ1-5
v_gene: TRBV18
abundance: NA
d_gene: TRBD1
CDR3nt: TGTGCCAGCTCACCAGGGACAGGTAGGGATCAGCCCCAGCATTTT
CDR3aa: CASSPGTGRDQPQHF

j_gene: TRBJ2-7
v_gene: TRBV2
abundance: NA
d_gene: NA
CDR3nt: TGTGCCACCGGGCAGGACAACGAGCAGTACTTC
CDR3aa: CATGQDNEQYF

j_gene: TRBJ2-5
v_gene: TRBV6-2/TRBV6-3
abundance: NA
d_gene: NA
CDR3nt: TGTGCCAGCAGTGCCTCAGGAGAAGAGACCCAGTACTTC
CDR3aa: CASSASGEETQYF

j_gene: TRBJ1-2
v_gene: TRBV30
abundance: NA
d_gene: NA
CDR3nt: TGTGCCTGGAGTGTGGGCCCTAGGCGCTTAAAGGACTATGGCTACACCTTC
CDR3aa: CAWSVGPRRLKDYGYTF

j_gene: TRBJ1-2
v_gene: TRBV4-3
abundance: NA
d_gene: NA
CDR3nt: TGCGCCAGCAGCCAAGGGACGGAGATGGGGATGGGCTATGGCTACACCTTC
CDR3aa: CASSQGTEMGMGYGYTF

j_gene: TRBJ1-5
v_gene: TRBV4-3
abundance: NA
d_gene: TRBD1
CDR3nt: TGCGCCAGCAGCCACCTGGACAGGGCAAATCAGCCCCAGCATTTT
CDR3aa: CASSHLDRANQPQHF

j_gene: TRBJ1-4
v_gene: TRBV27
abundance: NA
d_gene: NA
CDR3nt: TGTGCCAGCAGTTTATCCCCCAATGAAAAACTGTTTTTT
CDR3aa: CASSLSPNEKLFF

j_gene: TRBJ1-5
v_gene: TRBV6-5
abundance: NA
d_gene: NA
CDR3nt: TGTGCCACCCGTGAGACAGATAGCAATCAGCCCCAGCATTTT
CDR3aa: CATRETDSNQPQHF

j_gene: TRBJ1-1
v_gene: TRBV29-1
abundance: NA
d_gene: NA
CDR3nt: TGCAGCGTTGAGAAGGCGCGGGGGGCTGAAGCTTTCTTT
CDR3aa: CSVEKARGAEAFF

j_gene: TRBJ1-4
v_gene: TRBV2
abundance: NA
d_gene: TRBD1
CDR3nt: TGTGCCAGTTACCGGGACAGGGGAGAGAATGAAAAACTGTTTTTT
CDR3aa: CASYRDRGENEKLFF

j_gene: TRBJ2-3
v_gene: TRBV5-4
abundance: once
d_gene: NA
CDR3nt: TGTGCCAGCAGCGGGGGGGGACAGGGCACAGATACGCAGTATTTT
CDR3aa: CASSGGGQGTDTQYF

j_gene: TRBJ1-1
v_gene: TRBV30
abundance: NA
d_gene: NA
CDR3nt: TGTGCCTGGAGCCCGGGGCCAGGGTCGAACACTGAAGCTTTCTTT
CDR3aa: CAWSPGPGSNTEAFF

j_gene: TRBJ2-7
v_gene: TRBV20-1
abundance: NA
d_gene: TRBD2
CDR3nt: TGCAGTGCTAGATCTAGCGGGACGTACTACGAGCAGTACTTC
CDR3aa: CSARSSGTYYEQYF

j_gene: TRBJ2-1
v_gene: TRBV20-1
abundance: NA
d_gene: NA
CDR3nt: TGCAGTGCTAGAACCCCCTGGGGGACTTGGGACAATGAGCAGTTCTTC
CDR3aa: CSARTPWGTWDNEQFF

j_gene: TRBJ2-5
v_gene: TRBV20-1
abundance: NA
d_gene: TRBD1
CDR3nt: TGCAGTGCTAGTGGGACAGCCCTTCAAGAGACCCAGTACTTC
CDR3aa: CSASGTALQETQYF

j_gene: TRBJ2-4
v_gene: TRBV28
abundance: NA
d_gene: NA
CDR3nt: TGTGCCAGCAGTTTCGTGGGTCTAGCCAAAAACATTCAGTACTTC
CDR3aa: CASSFVGLAKNIQYF

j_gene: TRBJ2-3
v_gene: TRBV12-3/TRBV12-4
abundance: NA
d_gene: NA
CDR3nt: TGTGCCAGCAGTTTGGACGGGCACACAGATACGCAGTATTTT
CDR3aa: CASSLDGHTDTQYF

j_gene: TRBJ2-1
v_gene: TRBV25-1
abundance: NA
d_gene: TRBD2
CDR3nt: TGTGCCAGCAGTGAATACCGGCTAGCGGTCGGCGGGGATGAGCAGTTCTTC
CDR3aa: CASSEYRLAVGGDEQFF

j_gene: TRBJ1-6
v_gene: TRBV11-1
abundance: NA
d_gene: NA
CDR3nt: TGTGCCAGCAGACTAGCTCATAATTCACCCCTCCACTTT
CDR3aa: CASRLAHNSPLHF

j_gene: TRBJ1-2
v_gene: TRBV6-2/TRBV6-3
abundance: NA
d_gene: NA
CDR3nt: TGTGCCATCCGAGAGGGGGGCGATGGCTACACCTTC
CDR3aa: CAIREGGDGYTF

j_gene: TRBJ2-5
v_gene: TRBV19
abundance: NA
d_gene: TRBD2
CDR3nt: TGTGCCAGTAGTATTCAGGCGGGGGGCATCCAAGAGACCCAGTACTTC
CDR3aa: CASSIQAGGIQETQYF

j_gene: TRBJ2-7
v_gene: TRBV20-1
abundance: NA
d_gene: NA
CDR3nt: TGCAGTGCTAGAGACCGGAGTAATCCGTCCTACGAGCAGTACTTC
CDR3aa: CSARDRSNPSYEQYF

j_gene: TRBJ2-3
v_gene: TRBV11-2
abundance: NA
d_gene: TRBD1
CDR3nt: TGTGCCAGCAGCTCGACAGGGGATGGCACAGATACGCAGTATTTT
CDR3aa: CASSSTGDGTDTQYF

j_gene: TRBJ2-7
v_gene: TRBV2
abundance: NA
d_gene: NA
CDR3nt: TGTGCCAGCAGAGAGGCCTACGAGCAGTACTTC
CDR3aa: CASREAYEQYF

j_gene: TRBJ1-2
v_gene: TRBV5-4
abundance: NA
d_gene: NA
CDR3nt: TGTGCCAGCAGCTTGTTGGACAGCAACTATGGCTACACCTTC
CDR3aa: CASSLLDSNYGYTF

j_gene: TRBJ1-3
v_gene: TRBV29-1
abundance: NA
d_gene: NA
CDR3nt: TGCAGCACCCTGACATATGGAAACACCATATATTTT
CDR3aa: CSTLTYGNTIYF

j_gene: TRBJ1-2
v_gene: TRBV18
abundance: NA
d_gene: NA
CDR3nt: TGTGCCAGCTCAACTCCCACCCAGGCCGAGGGAAGGTACACCTTC
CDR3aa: CASSTPTQAEGRYTF

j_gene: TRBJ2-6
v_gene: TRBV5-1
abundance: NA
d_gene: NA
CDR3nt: TGCGCCAGCAGCGGAGCGGCCGGGGGAATTAACTCTGGGGCCAACGTCCTGACTTTC
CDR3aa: CASSGAAGGINSGANVLTF

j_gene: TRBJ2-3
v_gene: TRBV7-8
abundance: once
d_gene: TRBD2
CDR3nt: TGTGCCAGCAGCCCCTTAGCGGGGCGCACAGATACGCAGTATTTT
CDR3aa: CASSPLAGRTDTQYF

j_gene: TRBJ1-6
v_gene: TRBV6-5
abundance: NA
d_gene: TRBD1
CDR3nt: TGTGCCAGCAGTTACTCCCGGGACAGAAATTCACCCCTCCACTTT
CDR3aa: CASSYSRDRNSPLHF

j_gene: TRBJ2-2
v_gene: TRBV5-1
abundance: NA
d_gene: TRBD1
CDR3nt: TGCGCCAGCAGCTTCTCAGGGGGCGTGAGGGAGCTGTTTTTT
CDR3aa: CASSFSGGVRELFF

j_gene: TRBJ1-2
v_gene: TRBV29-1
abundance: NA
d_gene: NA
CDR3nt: TGCAGCGTTGAGTCCAGGGTGGGTAGAGACTATGGCTACACCTTC
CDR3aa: CSVESRVGRDYGYTF

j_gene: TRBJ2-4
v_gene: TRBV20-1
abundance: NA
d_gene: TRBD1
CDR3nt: TGCAGTGGCGCCGAGGGGGCGGCCAAAAACATTCAGTACTTC
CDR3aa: CSGAEGAAKNIQYF

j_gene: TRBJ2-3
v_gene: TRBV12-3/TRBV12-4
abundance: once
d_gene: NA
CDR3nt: TGTGCCAGCAGCCGTTGGGGTAGCGCCAATACGCAGTATTTT
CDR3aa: CASSRWGSANTQYF

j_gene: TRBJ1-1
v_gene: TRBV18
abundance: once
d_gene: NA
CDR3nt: TGTGCCAGCTCACCACTGGGTAACATGGAGATGAACACTGAAGCTTTCTTT
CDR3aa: CASSPLGNMEMNTEAFF

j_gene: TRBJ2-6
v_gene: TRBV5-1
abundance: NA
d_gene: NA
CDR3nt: TGCGCCAGCAGCGCCACAGGGTTCTCTGGGGCCAACGTCCTGACTTTC
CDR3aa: CASSATGFSGANVLTF

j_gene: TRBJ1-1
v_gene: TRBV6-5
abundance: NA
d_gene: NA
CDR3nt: TGTGCCAGCAGTTACTCGTGGGGAGGAAACACTGAAGCTTTCTTT
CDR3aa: CASSYSWGGNTEAFF

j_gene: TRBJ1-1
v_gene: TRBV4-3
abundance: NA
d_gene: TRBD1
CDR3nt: TGCGCCAGCAGCCAGGATGGACAGGGAGTCACTGAAGCTTTCTTT
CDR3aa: CASSQDGQGVTEAFF

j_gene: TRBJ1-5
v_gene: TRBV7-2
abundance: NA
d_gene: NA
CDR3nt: TGTGCCAGCAGCTTATTCGGTGGCTATAGCAATCAGCCCCAGCATTTT
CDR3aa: CASSLFGGYSNQPQHF

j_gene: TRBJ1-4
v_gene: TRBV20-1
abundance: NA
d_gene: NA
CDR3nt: TGCAGTGCTTCTCAGGACAGTGCAACTAATGAAAAACTGTTTTTT
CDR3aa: CSASQDSATNEKLFF

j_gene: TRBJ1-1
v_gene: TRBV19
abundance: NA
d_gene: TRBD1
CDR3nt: TGTGCCAGTAGTATCCTTGGACAGGGGAGAAGGAACACTGAAGCTTTCTTT
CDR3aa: CASSILGQGRRNTEAFF

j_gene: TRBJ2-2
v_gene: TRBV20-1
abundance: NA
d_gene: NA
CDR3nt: TGCAGTGCCGACTCCCGGGTGGGCGGGGAGCTGTTTTTT
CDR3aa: CSADSRVGGELFF

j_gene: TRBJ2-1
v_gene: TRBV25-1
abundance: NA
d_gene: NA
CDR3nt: TGTGCCAGCAGTGCGGGGAATGAGCAGTTCTTC
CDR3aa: CASSAGNEQFF

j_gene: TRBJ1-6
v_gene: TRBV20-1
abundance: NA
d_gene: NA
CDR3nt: TGCAGTTTGACAGCTTATAATTCACCCCTCCACTTT
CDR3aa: CSLTAYNSPLHF

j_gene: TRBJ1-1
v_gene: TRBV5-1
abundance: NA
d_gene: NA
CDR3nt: TGCGCCAGCAGCTTGGCCCTCGGGGAAGACACTGAAGCTTTCTTT
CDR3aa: CASSLALGEDTEAFF

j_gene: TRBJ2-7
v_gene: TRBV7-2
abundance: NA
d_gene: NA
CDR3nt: TGTGCCAGCAGCTTCGACAGAACCTACGAGCAGTACTTC
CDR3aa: CASSFDRTYEQYF

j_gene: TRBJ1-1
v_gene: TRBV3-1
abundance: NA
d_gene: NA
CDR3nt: TGTGCCAGCAGCCAAGATCTCGGGCGGATGAACACTGAAGCTTTCTTT
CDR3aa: CASSQDLGRMNTEAFF

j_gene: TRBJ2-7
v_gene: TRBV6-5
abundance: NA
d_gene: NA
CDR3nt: TGTGCCAGCAGCGATCCCCGCCGAGGGTACTACGAGCAGTACTTC
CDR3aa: CASSDPRRGYYEQYF

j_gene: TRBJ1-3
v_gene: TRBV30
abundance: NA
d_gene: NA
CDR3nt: TGTGCCTGGAGTGTTGGGGGGGACTCTGGAAACACCATATATTTT
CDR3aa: CAWSVGGDSGNTIYF

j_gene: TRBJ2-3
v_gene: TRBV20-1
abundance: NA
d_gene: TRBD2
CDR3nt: TGCAGTGCTAGACTTCCGAGCGGGGTTACCAATACGCAGTATTTT
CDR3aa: CSARLPSGVTNTQYF

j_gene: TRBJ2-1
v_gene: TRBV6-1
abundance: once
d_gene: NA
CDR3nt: TGTGCCACTACGGACCGGAGCTCCTACAATGAGCAGTTCTTC
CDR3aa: CATTDRSSYNEQFF

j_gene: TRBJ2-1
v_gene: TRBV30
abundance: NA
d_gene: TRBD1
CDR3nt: TGTGCCTGGAGTGTGACAGGGGGCACCTACAATGAGCAGTTCTTC
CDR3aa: CAWSVTGGTYNEQFF